These 14 T cell receptor beta chains were sequenced from one sample in a study of blood T cell repertoires in COVID-19 (TCRdb year 2020). Library construction relied on the immunoSEQ multiplex PCR assay. TCRdb took over this immuneACCESS table, retaining in-frame rearrangements with V and J assigned. Such tables are incomplete; in checked studies, under half of the missing clones stem from an unresolved V gene, and the remainder is unexplained. This sample comprises 250,000 to 300,000 clones, roughly 88% of them detected only once. In total, the top ten clones hold 9.5% to 12% of the sample. The sequenced sample was peripheral blood. These receptors were taken from a woman aged 70-85 years with acute or convalescent COVID-19.

The genes are TRBV2 and TRBJ2-3; 13 bases fit TRBD2. The CDR3 spans 18 residues. Trimming cost V 6 bases and J 1 base; bases outside gene matches: 10. Germline V gives CDR1 SNHLY, CDR2 FYNNEI. CDR3 nucleotide sequence: TGTGCCAGCAGCGCCCCTCCCGGGACTAGCGGGGGCACAGATACGCAGTATTTT. It is translated as CASSAPPGTSGGTDTQYF.

This rearrangement joins TRBV6-6 to TRBJ2-1; a weak D match, TRBD1 (6 bases). Germline values: CDR1 MNHNY, CDR2 SVGAGI (reference sequence). CDR3 size: 12 residues. Trimming removed 7 bases at V and 9 bases at J, with 13 bases between. In DNA form, the CDR3 reads TGTGCCAGCATTTCACAGGGCACTGAGCAGTTCTTC. This sequence encodes CASISQGTEQFF.

The genes are TRBV6-5 and TRBJ1-5, with D hard to call. Germline assignment: CDR1 MNHEY and CDR2 SVGAGI. Trimming shortened V by 4 bases and J by 6 bases, and 7 bases separated the two germline ends. The CDR3 loop spans 12 amino acids. The CDR3 nucleotides are TGTGCCAGCAGTTCCGGAGTTCAGCCCCAGCATTTT. Translated: CASSSGVQPQHF.

V is TRBV6-5 and J is TRBJ2-2; tentative D call: TRBD2 (5 bases). V lost 10 bases to trimming and J lost 0 bases, with 9 bases between them. Germline assignment: CDR1 MNHEY and CDR2 SVGAGI. This CDR3 is built from 13 residues. CDR3 DNA sequence: TGTGCCACCGCGAGGGCGAACACCGGGGAGCTGTTTTTT. Amino acids: CATARANTGELFF.

In this sample, this clone turned up a few times. The J gene is TRBJ2-7, the V gene TRBV12-3 or TRBV12-4, with D unresolved. This CDR3 region has 11 residues. Trimming removed 5 bases at V and 6 bases at J, with 8 bases between. The CDR3 region is CASSRRGEQYF. The DNA for the CDR3 is TGTGCCAGCAGTCGCAGAGGCGAGCAGTACTTC.

V gene TRBV11-2 combines with J gene TRBJ1-1; D perhaps matches TRBD1 (5 bases). The CDR3 is made up of 15 amino acids. V lost 1 base and J 5 bases, leaving 14 bases between the germline ends. Per germline, CDR1 SGHAT and CDR2 FQNNGV. CDR3 nucleotides: TGTGCCAGCAGCTTAGTAACGGGGGTCGGGACTGAAGCTTTCTTT. This translates into CASSLVTGVGTEAFF. The variable domain in full, with the rest retrieved from reference TRBV11-2 and TRBJ1-1, is EAGVAQSPRYKIIEKRQSVAFWCNPISGHATLYWYQQILGQGPKLLIQFQNNGVVDDSQLPKDRFSAERLKGVDSTLKIQPAKLEDSAVYLCASSLVTGVGTEAFFGQGTRLTVV.

This chain uses TRBV9 with TRBJ2-3, with 8 nucleotides matching TRBD2. Germline V lookup: CDR1 SGDLS, CDR2 YYNGEE. The CDR3 totals 14 residues. Losses at the gene ends were 7 bases for V and 4 bases for J; bases not matched to a gene: 8. The CDR3 DNA reads TGTGCCAGCGGCGGGGGGCAGGTGGCAGATACGCAGTATTTT. It translates to CASGGGQVADTQYF.

The J gene is TRBJ1-2, the V gene TRBV10-3, with TRBD1 identical over 9 bases. Germline V gene lookup returns CDR1 ENHRY and CDR2 SYGVKD. V lost 2 bases, J lost 6 bases, and 10 bases stayed unmatched. This CDR3 is 16 amino acids long. The CDR3 region is CAISEPDRGGPNGYTF. In nucleotides, the CDR3 is TGTGCCATCAGTGAGCCGGACAGGGGTGGCCCTAATGGCTACACCTTC.

This sequence joins TRBV5-5 and TRBJ2-2; D possibly corresponds to TRBD1 (5 bases). There are 13 residues in the CDR3. Germline CDR1 SGHKS, CDR2 YYEKEE (reference sequence). V lost 4 bases, J lost 6 bases, and 10 bases lay in between. The CDR3 DNA reads as TGTGCCAGCAGCCTACAGGTCCCCGGGGAGCTGTTTTTT. Translated: CASSLQVPGELFF.

The chain has TRBV11-2 and TRBJ1-6; 8 positions agree with TRBD1. Germline trimming cut 1 base from V and 10 bases from J; bases unmatched to any gene: 3. There are 14 residues in the CDR3. CDR1 and CDR2 from the germline V gene are SGHAT and FQNNGV. The CDR3 region is CASSLAGGPSPLHF. Written as DNA, the CDR3 is TGTGCCAGCAGCTTAGCAGGGGGCCCCTCACCCCTCCACTTT.

The chain carries TRBV9 and TRBJ2-2; D not resolved. Germline CDR1 is SGDLS and CDR2 is YYNGEE. CDR3 length: 16 amino acids. V lost 3 bases and J lost 1, with 13 bases in between. DNA of the CDR3: TGTGCCAGCAGCGAACAGTCACATCTGAACACCGGGGAGCTGTTTTTT. Its protein product is CASSEQSHLNTGELFF.

The chain recombines TRBV6-5 with TRBJ2-5, with a tentative D call TRBD2 (5 bases). Trimming removed 6 bases from V and 0 bases from J, with 8 bases in between. Germline lookup yields CDR1 MNHEY and CDR2 SVGAGI. This CDR3 is built from 13 residues. CDR3 residues: CASSSGNQETQYF. The CDR3 DNA is TGTGCCAGCAGCTCCGGGAACCAAGAGACCCAGTACTTC.

A note on this clone: Within the sample, other DNA sequences also encode this same CDR3. The rearrangement links TRBV3-1 (or the pseudogene TRBV3-2) to TRBJ1-2; 12 bases fit TRBD1. With V trimmed by 4 bases and J by 4 bases, 4 bases remained unmatched. Looked up from germline, CDR1 is LGHDT and CDR2 is YNNKEL (reference sequence). The CDR3 is 15 residues long. The CDR3 DNA reads TGTGCCAGCAGCCCCGGGACAGGGGGCACCTATGGCTACACCTTC. Protein: CASSPGTGGTYGYTF.

The J gene is TRBJ1-2, the V gene TRBV5-6; D remains unclear. V shed 4 bases and J shed 0 bases, with 13 bases lying between them. Germline values: CDR1 SGHDT, CDR2 YYEEEE. The CDR3 sequence is 15 residues long. The CDR3 loop is CASSRGRLANYGYTF. The CDR3 DNA is TGTGCCAGCAGCCGGGGTCGTCTAGCTAACTATGGCTACACCTTC.